Following are 27 T cell receptor beta chains from one sample sequenced in a study of cytomegalovirus exposure and HLA in healthy donors (dated by TCRdb to the late 2010s). Library preparation was by the immunoSEQ multiplex PCR assay. Drawn from immuneACCESS, this table holds only the in-frame rearrangements with V and J called that TCRdb kept. Clones are partly lost; checked studies trace under half to an unresolved V gene and leave the rest unexplained. Within this sample are about 98,000 clones, with roughly 84% of them counted one time only. The ten most abundant clones make up 5.5% to 7.5% of the sample. Material: PBMCs. Receptors originate from a man aged 18 to 35 in good health and CMV-seropositive.

The DNA for the CDR3 is TGCGCCAGCAGCCGCCCCTCGGACAGGGCGGCTGGCTACACCTTC. This codes for CASSRPSDRAAGYTF. The J gene is TRBJ1-2, the V gene TRBV4-1; TRBD1 matches at 8 bases. J was trimmed by 7 bases and V by 4 bases; bases with no gene match: 11. From germline, CDR1 is MGHRA and CDR2 YSYEKL. CDR3 length equals 15 residues.

The chain is built from TRBV5-6 and TRBJ2-7; D not certain. CDR3 length equals 14 residues. V shed 4 bases and J shed 2 bases, with 13 bases lying between them. Germline CDR1 and CDR2: SGHDT and YYEEEE. The CDR3: CASSGPQNPYEQYF. The CDR3 DNA sequence: TGTGCCAGCAGCGGTCCACAGAACCCCTACGAGCAGTACTTC. Based on the CDR3 plus reference TRBV5-6 and TRBJ2-7, the full variable domain is DAGVTQSPTHLIKTRGQQVTLRCSPKSGHDTVSWYQQALGQGPQFIFQYYEEEERQRGNFPDRFSGHQFPNYSSELNVNALLLGDSALYLCASSGPQNPYEQYFGPGTRLTVT.

CDR3 region: CASSQSGTGQNQPQHF. The CDR3 DNA sequence: TGCGCCAGCAGTCAATCCGGGACAGGGCAGAATCAGCCCCAGCATTTT. The chain links TRBV23-1 to TRBJ1-5; TRBD1 matches 9 bases. TRBV23-1 is marked as an open reading frame, function uncertain. There are 16 residues in the CDR3. The junction had 4 bases not matched to a gene; V was cut back by 0 bases and J by 4 bases.

This rearrangement joins TRBV4-1 to TRBJ2-7; no reliable D call. Deletions cut 0 bases from V and 4 bases from J, with 4 bases between. The CDR3 loop spans 12 amino acids. Germline CDR1 reads MGHRA; CDR2 reads YSYEKL. The DNA for the CDR3 is TGCGCCAGCAGCCAAGACGGGTACGAGCAGTACTTC. Translating it yields CASSQDGYEQYF.

The chain has TRBV14 and TRBJ2-7, with TRBD2 identical over 12 bases. Germline trimming cut 2 bases from V and 4 bases from J; bases unmatched to any gene: 12. CDR1 is SGHDN and CDR2 is FVKESK in the germline V gene. The CDR3 is 18 residues long. CDR3 bases: TGTGCCAGCAGCCAAAGGACTAGCGGGACAGGAAAAGTTTACGAGCAGTACTTC. Translating it yields CASSQRTSGTGKVYEQYF.

The rearrangement links TRBV2 to TRBJ1-2; TRBD1 is a possible D gene (6 bases). In germline, CDR1 is SNHLY, CDR2 FYNNEI. This CDR3 has 15 amino acids. V lost 2 bases and J 8 bases, leaving 18 bases between the germline ends. CDR3 in DNA: TGTGCCAGCAGTGAATTCGGGGCAGGACAGCTAGGCTACACCTTC. Translated: CASSEFGAGQLGYTF.

Notes on this clone: A junction end diverges from the germline sequence, so it may reflect a read error. The chain recombines TRBV4-3 with TRBJ1-4; TRBD1 might be the D (6 bases). The CDR3 has 15 residues. Germline CDR1 and CDR2: LGHNA and YSLEER. In nucleotides, the CDR3 is TGCACCAGCAGGGGAGCAAGGGAGGTTAATGAAAAACTGTTTTTT. Residues: CTSRGAREVNEKLFF.

The chain combines TRBV5-6 with TRBJ2-7, with TRBD2 matching 8 bases. Germline CDR1 reads SGHDT; CDR2 reads YYEEEE. Trimming cost V 0 bases and J 2 bases; bases outside gene matches: 7. CDR3 length equals 16 residues. The CDR3 DNA sequence: TGTGCCAGCAGCTTGGGACGCGGACTAGCAACCTACGAGCAGTACTTC. Protein: CASSLGRGLATYEQYF.

The chain recombines TRBV7-3 with TRBJ2-6, with 8 bases lining up with TRBD1. The germline CDR1 and CDR2 sequences are SGHTA and FQGTGA. Unmatched junction bases numbered 8, after V lost 1 base and J lost 0 bases. CDR3 length: 19 amino acids. CDR3 in DNA: TGTGCCAGCAGCTTAAGGTCTGGACAGGGCCGCTCTGGGGCCAACGTCCTGACTTTC. It translates to CASSLRSGQGRSGANVLTF.

The V and J genes are TRBV7-2 and TRBJ2-7, with 9 bases matching TRBD1. V gave up 4 bases and J gave up 4 bases; unmatched junction bases: 5. From germline, CDR1 is SGHTA and CDR2 FQGNSA. The CDR3 totals 14 residues. The CDR3 nucleotides read TGTGCCAGCAGCTATGGGACAGGGAGATACGAGCAGTACTTC. It encodes CASSYGTGRYEQYF.

This clone was found a few times. The chain recombines TRBV6-1 with TRBJ1-1; 7 bases are a match to TRBD1. J gave up 1 base and V 4 bases, and 3 bases lay outside the gene matches. The CDR3 is 14 amino acids. The V gene's germline CDR1 is MNHNS and CDR2 SASEGT. The CDR3 region has the DNA TGTGCCAGCAGTGCGGAGGGGGCGAACACTGAAGCTTTCTTT. The encoded protein is CASSAEGANTEAFF.

The rearrangement links TRBV2 to TRBJ1-1; no clear D. This CDR3 is 11 amino acids long. Per germline, CDR1 SNHLY and CDR2 FYNNEI. V gave up 6 bases and J gave up 6 bases, with 8 bases separating them. The CDR3 nucleotides read TGTGCCAGCAGACGATACTCTGAAGCTTTCTTT. Protein sequence: CASRRYSEAFF.

The V and J genes are TRBV19 and TRBJ2-7, with D possibly matching TRBD1 (5 bases). CDR3 length: 15 amino acids. Germline V gene sequence: CDR1 LNHDA, CDR2 SQIVND (reference sequence). V was trimmed by 3 bases and J by 2 bases, leaving 14 bases between them. The CDR3 protein is CASSISQALPYEQYF. The CDR3 DNA sequence: TGTGCCAGTAGTATTTCACAGGCCCTACCCTACGAGCAGTACTTC.

The V gene is TRBV6-5, the J gene TRBJ2-7; 11 bases line up with TRBD1. Germline V gene data show CDR1 as MNHEY and CDR2 as SVGAGI. This CDR3 has 13 residues. V dropped 10 bases and J dropped 5; count of bases not matched to a gene: 7. CDR3 residues: CATSDRGPDEQYF. CDR3 in DNA: TGTGCCACTTCGGACAGGGGGCCAGACGAGCAGTACTTC.

There are a few counts of this clone. J is TRBJ2-7 and V is TRBV28; D is unclear. Germline V lookup: CDR1 MDHEN, CDR2 SYDVKM. There are 12 residues in the CDR3. The germline V and J ends were trimmed by 8 bases and 4 bases, with 12 bases remaining between them. This CDR3 is CASRSRWYEQYF. In DNA, the CDR3 is TGTGCCAGCCGAAGCCGGTGGTACGAGCAGTACTTC.

V and J are TRBV7-2 and TRBJ2-7; weak D call: TRBD1 (6 bases). The CDR3 contains 14 residues. V dropped 5 bases and J dropped 2 bases, with 13 bases sitting between them. Germline loops: CDR1 SGHTA, CDR2 FQGNSA. CDR3 nucleotides: TGTGCCAGCAGCGCAACAGGGTTTGCCTACGAGCAGTACTTC. As protein: CASSATGFAYEQYF. Full variable domain (rest looked up from reference TRBV7-2 and TRBJ2-7): GAGVSQSPSNKVTEKGKDVELRCDPISGHTALYWYRQSLGQGLEFLIYFQGNSAPDKSGLPSDRFSAERTGGSVSTLTIQRTQQEDSAVYLCASSATGFAYEQYFGPGTRLTVT.

This clone was found once. V and J are TRBV18 and TRBJ2-1, with TRBD2 matching 7 bases. V was clipped by 3 bases and J by 2 bases; unmatched bases: 4. This CDR3 has 15 residues. Germline V gene data show CDR1 as KGHSH and CDR2 as LQKENI. The CDR3 DNA reads as TGTGCCAGCTCACCTCCCGGGACTACCTACAATGAGCAGTTCTTC. Its translation is CASSPPGTTYNEQFF. Drawing the rest from reference TRBV18 and TRBJ2-1, the complete variable domain is NAGVMQNPRHLVRRRGQEARLRCSPMKGHSHVYWYRQLPEEGLKFMVYLQKENIIDESGMPKERFSAEFPKEGPSILRIQQVVRGDSAAYFCASSPPGTTYNEQFFGPGTRLTVL.

The chain uses TRBV6-6 and TRBJ1-1; D ambiguous. Germline CDR1 reads MNHNY; CDR2 reads SVGAGI (reference sequence). The CDR3 has 13 amino acids. Between the trimmed V and J ends, which lost 1 base and 1 base, there was a span of 4 bases. CDR3 sequence (DNA): TGTGCCAGCAGTTACTTACAGAACACTGAAGCTTTCTTT. Protein sequence: CASSYLQNTEAFF.

This rearrangement joins TRBV7-3 to TRBJ2-3, with TRBD1 identical over 11 bases. The length of the CDR3 is 16 residues. CDR1 is SGHTA and CDR2 is FQGTGA in the germline V gene. J lost 6 bases, V lost 5 bases, and 10 bases had no gene match. CDR3 DNA: TGTGCCAGCAGCCCAGGGACAGGGGGTCAGGGTGATACGCAGTATTTT. This encodes CASSPGTGGQGDTQYF.

This chain connects TRBV27 to TRBJ2-1, with D possibly TRBD2 on 6 matching bases. This CDR3 region has 13 residues. Per germline, CDR1 MNHEY and CDR2 SMNVEV (reference sequence). Trimming left V 5 bases short and J 4 bases short, with 9 bases between. CDR3: CASSGGWYNEQFF. As DNA, the CDR3 is TGTGCCAGCAGTGGGGGGTGGTACAATGAGCAGTTCTTC.

In nucleotides, the CDR3 is TGTGCCAGCAGCTGGGGCCCAGGGTCGTACGAGCAGTACTTC. Protein product: CASSWGPGSYEQYF. V usage is TRBV5-5 and J usage is TRBJ2-7; possible D gene TRBD1, 5 bases. Germline lookup yields CDR1 SGHKS and CDR2 YYEKEE (reference sequence). V was cut by 3 bases and J by 4 bases, with 14 bases left in between. There are 14 residues in the CDR3. Filled out from reference TRBV5-5 and TRBJ2-7, the complete variable domain reads DAGVTQSPTHLIKTRGQQVTLRCSPISGHKSVSWYQQVLGQGPQFIFQYYEKEERGRGNFPDRFSARQFPNYSSELNVNALLLGDSALYLCASSWGPGSYEQYFGPGTRLTVT.

The chain carries TRBV7-3 and TRBJ2-1; possibly TRBD1 for D (7 bases). V was trimmed by 5 bases and J by 12 bases, leaving 23 bases between them. Germline-derived CDR1 and CDR2 are SGHTA and FQGTGA. The CDR3 consists of 15 residues. In DNA form, the CDR3 reads TGTGCCAGCAGCCCGGGAAACTCAGGGGGGAGGTCGCAGTTCTTC. Translating gives CASSPGNSGGRSQFF. The full variable domain, with the rest looked up from reference TRBV7-3 and TRBJ2-1, is GAGVSQTPSNKVTEKGKYVELRCDPISGHTALYWYRQSLGQGPEFLIYFQGTGAADDSGLPNDRFFAVRPEGSVSTLKIQRTERGDSAVYLCASSPGNSGGRSQFFGPGTRLTVL.

The chain combines TRBV7-3 with TRBJ2-1; 7 bases align to TRBD1. This CDR3 is 13 amino acids long. The V segment lost 5 bases and the J segment 4 bases; nucleotides outside the gene matches: 2. CDR1 is SGHTA, CDR2 FQGTGA, per germline. In DNA, the CDR3 is TGTGCCAGCAGCAAGACAGGGTACAATGAGCAGTTCTTC. Protein: CASSKTGYNEQFF. Variable domain in full (rest from reference TRBV7-3 and TRBJ2-1): GAGVSQTPSNKVTEKGKYVELRCDPISGHTALYWYRQSLGQGPEFLIYFQGTGAADDSGLPNDRFFAVRPEGSVSTLKIQRTERGDSAVYLCASSKTGYNEQFFGPGTRLTVL.

The chain combines TRBV5-4 with TRBJ2-1; perhaps TRBD1 as D (5 bases). Looked up from germline, CDR1 is SGHNT and CDR2 is YYREEE (reference sequence). Trimming removed 4 bases from V and 8 bases from J, with 28 bases in between. This CDR3 spans 18 amino acids. The CDR3 nucleotides are TGTGCCAGCAGCCCCCGTCAGGGTCCGATGACAAGTGGCGATGAGCAGTTCTTC. It specifies CASSPRQGPMTSGDEQFF.

The chain joins TRBV10-2 to TRBJ2-7, with 8 bases aligning to TRBD2. In germline, CDR1 is WSHSY, CDR2 SAAADI. The length of the CDR3 is 15 residues. Trimming took 1 base from V and 3 from J; bases not matched to a gene: 5. In nucleotides, the CDR3 is TGCGCCAGCAGTGAGTTACTAGCGGAAGACTACGAGCAGTACTTC. It is translated as CASSELLAEDYEQYF.

The V call is TRBV6-1, the J call TRBJ1-3; D is unresolved. The CDR3 loop spans 15 amino acids. V dropped 0 bases and J dropped 0 bases, with 6 bases sitting between them. Per the germline V gene, CDR1 is MNHNS and CDR2 is SASEGT. CDR3 residues: CASSEARVSGNTIYF. The CDR3 DNA is TGTGCCAGCAGTGAAGCTCGGGTCTCTGGAAACACCATATATTTT.

This clone was counted once. This sequence joins TRBV28 and TRBJ2-1, with TRBD2 matching 15 bases. With V trimmed by 8 bases and J by 8 bases, 10 bases remained unmatched. Per the germline V gene, CDR1 is MDHEN and CDR2 is SYDVKM. CDR3 length: 16 amino acids. Written as DNA, the CDR3 is TGTGCCAGCGGGTTCTGGACTAGCGGGAGGGAGGATGAGCAGTTCTTC. This sequence encodes CASGFWTSGREDEQFF.